The rows below give T cell receptor beta chains drawn from one sample of a study of cytomegalovirus exposure and HLA in healthy donors. Produced via immunoSEQ multiplex PCR; TCRdb's table is partial and in-frame only. The table includes around 150,000 clones, about 80% detected once. The specimen was PBMCs. The receptor source for this set is a man aged 30-40 years in good health and CMV-seronegative. Both conserved end residues are trimmed from each CDR3.

v_gene	j_gene	CDR3aa
TRBV29-1	TRBJ1-2	SVEAGISRYGYT
TRBV7-6	TRBJ1-1	ASSLVGGPPNTEAF
TRBV6-6	TRBJ1-5	ASRAEGPSNQPQH
TRBV7-9	TRBJ2-7	STGTLVTPYEQY
TRBV19	.	ASSSGPYEQY
TRBV5-8	TRBJ2-3	ASSLGDRVRKGDTQY
TRBV2	TRBJ2-2	ASSRRAGVASGGELF
TRBV5-6	TRBJ1-5	ASSPDRGVGNQPQH
TRBV7-3	TRBJ2-4	ASSPIQVRRSGLAKNIQY
TRBV19	TRBJ2-3	ASSLGVSASGGAEDTQY
TRBV5-4	TRBJ1-2	ASSLMLEPYGYT
TRBV7-9	TRBJ2-5	ASSGAHRDRLQETQY
TRBV5-4	TRBJ2-5	ASSLGQGRRETQY
TRBV7-6	TRBJ1-2	ASSPFPKTGQGYT
TRBV19	TRBJ2-7	ASSGDRVYEQY
TRBV6-1	TRBJ1-2	ASSRLTETYGYT
TRBV28	TRBJ2-7	ASNTHRFGLAGDYEQY
TRBV5-1	TRBJ1-1	ASSLGWGELQLGPEAF
TRBV11-2	TRBJ2-1	ASSLDLNTPNEQF
TRBV7-3	TRBJ1-5	ASSLETGQPQH
TRBV10-3	TRBJ2-4	AISEPGQGANIQY
TRBV27	TRBJ1-2	ASSFTGNGYT
TRBV2	TRBJ1-2	ASSDKAANYGYT
TRBV7-2	TRBJ2-7	ASSLVDTYEQY
TRBV4-1	TRBJ2-7	ASSQDPGTGSYEQY
TRBV6-1	TRBJ1-1	ASRDSGTEAF
TRBV11-3	TRBJ2-1	ASSLDHAGGLSPLDEQF
TRBV7-9	TRBJ1-2	ASSLYQGTNYGYT
TRBV15	TRBJ2-2	ATSRRRAVGTRELF
TRBV6-5	TRBJ1-1	ASSTTGGMVTEAF
TRBV19	TRBJ2-7	ASSISSGPYEQY
TRBV30	TRBJ2-3	AWSPGLRDTQY
TRBV6-5	TRBJ2-7	ASSYTPIGQGDEQY
TRBV7-3	TRBJ2-7	ASSPGTGGNYEQY